The next 25 T cell receptor beta chains were all read from a single sample in a study of cytomegalovirus exposure and HLA in healthy donors (dated by TCRdb to the late 2010s). Library preparation employed the immunoSEQ multiplex PCR assay. For the multiplex PCR, a mixture combining 60 forward primers for TCR Vbeta segments and 13 reverse primers for TCR Jbeta segments was used. Entries here come from immuneACCESS through TCRdb and include only in-frame sequences with V and J called. Some clones fail to appear in such tables; in the studies checked, an unresolved V gene covers under half of the shortfall, and the cause of the remainder is unknown. This sample comprises approximately 290,000 clones, 80% of them detected only once. The top ten constitute 0.3% to 0.35% of the sample. The sequencing input was PBMCs. The receptors stem from a girl aged 2-9 years in good health and CMV-seronegative.

This sequence joins TRBV28 and TRBJ2-7; 8 positions agree with TRBD1. V lost 2 bases, J lost 3 bases, and 6 bases stayed unmatched. The CDR3 has 15 amino acids. Germline lookup yields CDR1 MDHEN and CDR2 SYDVKM. Here the CDR3 reads CASSLGWDRNYEQYF. The CDR3 region has the DNA TGTGCCAGCAGTTTAGGTTGGGACAGGAACTACGAGCAGTACTTC.

V gene TRBV4-2 combines with J gene TRBJ2-7, with TRBD2 matching over 7 bases. CDR1 and CDR2 (germline): LGHNA, YNFKEQ. CDR3 length equals 15 residues. With 0 bases clipped from V and 2 bases from J, the junction kept 4 bases outside the gene matches. CDR3: CASSQERGGPYEQYF. CDR3 sequence (DNA): TGTGCCAGCAGCCAAGAACGCGGGGGACCCTACGAGCAGTACTTC.

V gene TRBV7-9 combines with J gene TRBJ2-1; 8 bases fit TRBD2. Looked up from germline, CDR1 is SEHNR and CDR2 is FQNEAQ (reference sequence). This CDR3 comprises 15 residues. After removal of 2 bases from V and 6 bases from J, the junction contained 6 bases not matched to a gene. The chain's CDR3 is CASSLKAGAVNEQFF. DNA of the CDR3: TGTGCCAGCAGCTTAAAAGCGGGGGCGGTCAATGAGCAGTTCTTC.

This clone was seen only a few times. The chain joins TRBV2 to TRBJ1-2, with D possibly being TRBD1 (5 bases). Trimming shortened V by 6 bases and J by 3 bases, and 11 bases separated the two germline ends. This CDR3 contains 13 residues. In germline, CDR1 is SNHLY, CDR2 FYNNEI. DNA for the CDR3: TGTGCCAGCAGCGCGCGGGGGGACTATGGCTACACCTTC. Protein product: CASSARGDYGYTF.

The chain uses TRBV29-1 and TRBJ1-2, with D uncertain. The ends were cut back, 5 bases at V and 8 bases at J, with 12 bases in the middle. CDR3 length: 11 amino acids. From germline, CDR1 is SQVTM and CDR2 ANQGSEA. The DNA of the CDR3 is TGCAGCGTTCGGACGGCGGGGGGCTACACCTTC. It is translated as CSVRTAGGYTF.

The chain is built from TRBV20-1 and TRBJ2-1; no definite D call. V gave up 3 bases and J gave up 13 bases, with 7 bases separating them. The CDR3 is 9 residues long. CDR1 DFQATT and CDR2 SNEGSKA come from the germline V gene (reference sequence). This chain's CDR3 is CSARLLQFF. As DNA, the CDR3 is TGCAGTGCTAGGCTACTACAGTTCTTC.

The chain is built from TRBV29-1 and TRBJ2-1; TRBD2 matches 7 bases. Losses at the gene ends were 3 bases for V and 2 bases for J; bases not matched to a gene: 4. The CDR3 consists of 14 residues. In germline, CDR1 is SQVTM, CDR2 ANQGSEA. The CDR3 loop reads CSVDAGRAYNEQFF. CDR3 DNA: TGCAGCGTTGACGCGGGGAGGGCCTACAATGAGCAGTTCTTC.

The genes are TRBV9 and TRBJ2-3, with D tentatively TRBD2 (6 bases). The CDR3 spans 15 residues. Trimming pared 0 bases from V and 2 bases from J, leaving 10 bases between. Germline CDR1 reads SGDLS; CDR2 reads YYNGEE. CDR3 nucleotide sequence: TGTGCCAGCAGCGTAGGGGACTCTCCCACAGATACGCAGTATTTT. It translates to CASSVGDSPTDTQYF.

This chain connects TRBV6-5 to TRBJ2-7; TRBD1 matches 9 bases. CDR1 and CDR2 (germline): MNHEY, SVGAGI. Trimming removed 5 bases from V and 2 bases from J; junction bases left unmatched: 7. The CDR3 sequence is 15 residues long. In DNA, the CDR3 is TGTGCCAGCAGTCGACCGGGACAGGGCCCCTACGAGCAGTACTTC. Translated: CASSRPGQGPYEQYF.

The CDR3 loop reads CASSPFQENTEAFF. CDR3 nucleotides: TGTGCCAGCTCACCATTCCAGGAGAACACTGAAGCTTTCTTT. The chain links TRBV18 to TRBJ1-1; D is unclear. This CDR3 has 14 amino acids. Trimming took 2 bases from V and 1 from J, leaving 8 bases between them. Germline-derived CDR1 and CDR2 are KGHSH and LQKENI.

The genes are TRBV5-1 and TRBJ2-2, with D possibly being TRBD2 (7 bases). Germline CDR1 is SGHRS and CDR2 is YFSETQ. V gave up 2 bases and J gave up 4 bases, with 18 bases separating them. This CDR3 region has 17 residues. CDR3 bases: TGCGCCAGCAGCTTTAGAGGGGGGGCCTTTGGCACCGGGGAGCTGTTTTTT. Translation gives CASSFRGGAFGTGELFF.

This clone has only a few counts. The chain employs TRBV9 and TRBJ2-2; 8 nucleotides align to TRBD1. J gave up 3 bases and V 4 bases, and 17 bases lay outside the gene matches. Germline CDR1 reads SGDLS; CDR2 reads YYNGEE. The CDR3 length is 19 residues. CDR3 sequence reads: CASSLTNLGDRSYTGELFF. CDR3 coding DNA: TGTGCCAGCAGCCTGACAAACCTTGGGGACAGGAGCTACACCGGGGAGCTGTTTTTT.

J is TRBJ1-2 and V is TRBV6-5, with 7 bases lining up with TRBD1. V was pared by 7 bases and J by 2 bases, with 10 bases of the junction left unmatched. The CDR3 length is 15 residues. Germline CDR1 reads MNHEY; CDR2 reads SVGAGI. The CDR3 spells CASTVTGTANYGYTF. The CDR3 nucleotides are TGTGCCAGCACCGTTACGGGGACAGCGAACTATGGCTACACCTTC.

The count of this clone is one. The CDR3 DNA sequence: TGCGCCAGCAGCATCCGGGACACCAACACAGATACGCAGTATTTT. This codes for CASSIRDTNTDTQYF. The chain carries TRBV5-1 and TRBJ2-3, with TRBD1 as a possible D gene (6 bases). With 4 bases removed from V and 2 bases from J, the gap between germline ends came to 14 bases. Germline V CDR1 and CDR2: SGHRS, YFSETQ. This CDR3 is built from 15 residues.

V usage is TRBV15 and J usage is TRBJ1-5, with D perhaps TRBD1 (6 bases). Trimming removed 0 bases at V and 4 bases at J, with 10 bases between. CDR1 is LNHNV and CDR2 is YYDKDF in the germline V gene (reference sequence). This CDR3 has 15 amino acids. CDR3 in DNA: TGTGCCACCAGCAGAGATCGGGGACAAAATCAGCCCCAGCATTTT. This gives the protein CATSRDRGQNQPQHF.

V is TRBV7-9 and J is TRBJ1-5; unclear D gene. CDR3 length equals 15 residues. The V gene lost 3 bases and the J gene lost 6 bases, with 15 bases spanning the gap. The germline gives CDR1 SEHNR, CDR2 FQNEAQ (reference sequence). The chain's CDR3 is CASSLSYSPVQPQHF. The CDR3 nucleotides are TGTGCCAGCAGCTTGTCATACTCCCCGGTTCAGCCCCAGCATTTT.

The V gene is TRBV19, the J gene TRBJ2-1; 16 bases match TRBD2. In germline, CDR1 is LNHDA, CDR2 SQIVND (reference sequence). V dropped 4 bases and J dropped 6; count of bases not matched to a gene: 12. The CDR3 is 19 amino acids. DNA for the CDR3: TGTGCCAGTAGTAAATCGGGACTAGCGGGGGGGTCTGGGGGCAATGAGCAGTTCTTC. Amino acids: CASSKSGLAGGSGGNEQFF.

The chain links TRBV15 to TRBJ2-1, with D uncertain. V lost 4 bases, J lost 0 bases, and 13 bases lay in between. This CDR3 spans 16 amino acids. Germline V CDR1 and CDR2: LNHNV, YYDKDF (reference sequence). The CDR3 loop is CATSTTSGSSYNEQFF. In DNA, the CDR3 is TGTGCCACCAGCACTACTTCAGGAAGCTCCTACAATGAGCAGTTCTTC.

The chain carries TRBV6-5 and TRBJ2-7; possibly TRBD2 for D (6 bases). CDR1 and CDR2 (germline): MNHEY, SVGAGI. The CDR3 has 13 amino acids. Trimming pared 5 bases from V and 7 bases from J, leaving 15 bases between. The CDR3 DNA reads as TGTGCCAGCAGTCCAAGACTAGTTCGGGAGCAGTACTTC. This sequence encodes CASSPRLVREQYF.

As concerns this clone: An end of the junction does not agree with germline; a read error may underlie this. The V gene is TRBV7-3, the J gene TRBJ2-1; D perhaps matches TRBD1 (6 bases). This CDR3 has 13 residues. Germline V gene lookup returns CDR1 SGHTA and CDR2 FQGTGA. The CDR3 DNA sequence: TGTACCAGCAGTTATACAGGGTACAATGAGCAGTTCTTC. Translated: CTSSYTGYNEQFF. Complete variable domain (other parts from reference TRBV7-3 and TRBJ2-1): GAGVSQTPSNKVTEKGKYVELRCDPISGHTALYWYRQSLGQGPEFLIYFQGTGAADDSGLPNDRFFAVRPEGSVSTLKIQRTERGDSAVYLCTSSYTGYNEQFFGPGTRLTVL.

The chain joins TRBV7-6 to TRBJ1-2; TRBD1 aligns across 8 bases. V trimming: 5 bases; J trimming: 2 bases; junction bases outside the gene matches: 7. CDR3 length: 15 residues. Germline V gene lookup returns CDR1 SGHVS and CDR2 FNYEAQ. CDR3 residues: CASSEADRANYGYTF. DNA for the CDR3: TGTGCCAGCAGCGAAGCGGACAGGGCAAACTATGGCTACACCTTC.

V and J are TRBV4-1 and TRBJ2-6, with D possibly TRBD1 on 6 matching bases. CDR3 length: 17 amino acids. The V gene lost 1 base and the J gene lost 0 bases, with 10 bases spanning the gap. CDR1 is MGHRA and CDR2 is YSYEKL in the germline V gene. In DNA, the CDR3 is TGCGCCAGCAGCCAAGTATGGACAGCCTCTGGGGCCAACGTCCTGACTTTC. Amino acid sequence: CASSQVWTASGANVLTF.

The chain carries TRBV6-1 and TRBJ2-5, with a weak D call TRBD2 (5 bases). CDR3 length equals 13 residues. Germline CDR1 and CDR2: MNHNS and SASEGT. Trimming left V 6 bases short and J 1 base short, with 9 bases between. The DNA of the CDR3 is TGTGCCAGCAGGAGGGCCTTCCAAGAGACCCAGTACTTC. Its translation is CASRRAFQETQYF.

The chain is built from TRBV7-2 and TRBJ2-5, with D unresolved. CDR3 length: 14 residues. The germline V and J ends were trimmed by 2 bases and 3 bases, with 10 bases remaining between them. CDR1 and CDR2 (germline): SGHTA, FQGNSA. The CDR3 region is CASSLPARKETQYF. In DNA, the CDR3 is TGTGCCAGCAGCTTACCGGCGCGGAAAGAGACCCAGTACTTC.

V usage is TRBV6-1 and J usage is TRBJ2-7, with 11 nucleotides matching TRBD1. The trim removed 8 bases at V and 6 bases at J, leaving 9 bases unmatched. Germline V gene data show CDR1 as MNHNS and CDR2 as SASEGT. The CDR3 consists of 14 residues. DNA for the CDR3: TGTGCCAGCGGGTTCGGACAGGGGGCTTCCGAGCAGTACTTC. Amino acid sequence: CASGFGQGASEQYF.